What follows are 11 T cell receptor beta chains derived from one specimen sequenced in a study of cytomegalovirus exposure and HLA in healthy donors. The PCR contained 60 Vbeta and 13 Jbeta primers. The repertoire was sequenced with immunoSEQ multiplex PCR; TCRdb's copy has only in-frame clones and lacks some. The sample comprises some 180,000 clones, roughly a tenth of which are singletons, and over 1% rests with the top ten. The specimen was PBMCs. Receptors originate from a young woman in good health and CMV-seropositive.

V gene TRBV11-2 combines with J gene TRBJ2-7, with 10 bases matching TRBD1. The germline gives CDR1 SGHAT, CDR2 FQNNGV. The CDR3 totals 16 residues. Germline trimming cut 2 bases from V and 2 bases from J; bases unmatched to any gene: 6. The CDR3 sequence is CASSLLAGTGAYEQYF. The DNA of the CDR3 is TGTGCCAGCAGCTTATTGGCCGGGACAGGGGCCTACGAGCAGTACTTC. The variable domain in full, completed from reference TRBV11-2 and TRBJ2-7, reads EAGVAQSPRYKIIEKRQSVAFWCNPISGHATLYWYQQILGQGPKLLIQFQNNGVVDDSQLPKDRFSAERLKGVDSTLKIQPAKLEDSAVYLCASSLLAGTGAYEQYFGPGTRLTVT.

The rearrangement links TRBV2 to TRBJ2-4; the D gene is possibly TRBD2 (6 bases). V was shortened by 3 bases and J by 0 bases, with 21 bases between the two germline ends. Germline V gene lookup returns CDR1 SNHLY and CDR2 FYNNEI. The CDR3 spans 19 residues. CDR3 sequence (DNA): TGTGCCAGCAGTGACCCATCTACTCGGCTAGCGCTAGCCAAAAACATTCAGTACTTC. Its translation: CASSDPSTRLALAKNIQYF. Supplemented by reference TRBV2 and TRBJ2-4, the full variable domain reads EPEVTQTPSHQVTQMGQEVILRCVPISNHLYFYWYRQILGQKVEFLVSFYNNEISEKSEIFDDQFSVERPDGSNFTLKIRSTKLEDSAMYFCASSDPSTRLALAKNIQYFGAGTRLSVL.

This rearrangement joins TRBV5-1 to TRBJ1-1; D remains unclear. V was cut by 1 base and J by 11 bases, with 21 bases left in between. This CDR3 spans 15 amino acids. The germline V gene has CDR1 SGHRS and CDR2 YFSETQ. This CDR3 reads CASSLLGGRRDRAFF. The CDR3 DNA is TGCGCCAGCAGCTTGTTAGGCGGGCGCCGGGATCGGGCTTTCTTT.

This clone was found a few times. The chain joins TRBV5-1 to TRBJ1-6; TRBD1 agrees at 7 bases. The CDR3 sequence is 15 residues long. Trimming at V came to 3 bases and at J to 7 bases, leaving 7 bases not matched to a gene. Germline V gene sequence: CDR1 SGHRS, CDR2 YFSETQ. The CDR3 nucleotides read TGCGCCAGCAGCTCAACGACAGGGAGCAATTCACCCCTCCACTTT. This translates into CASSSTTGSNSPLHF.

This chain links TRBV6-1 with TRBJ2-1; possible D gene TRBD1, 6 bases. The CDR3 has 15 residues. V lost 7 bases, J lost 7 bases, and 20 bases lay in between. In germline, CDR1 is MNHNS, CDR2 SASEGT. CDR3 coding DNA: TGTGCCAGCACCCCCTCCACCACAGGGAAGAATGAGCAGTTCTTC. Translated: CASTPSTTGKNEQFF.

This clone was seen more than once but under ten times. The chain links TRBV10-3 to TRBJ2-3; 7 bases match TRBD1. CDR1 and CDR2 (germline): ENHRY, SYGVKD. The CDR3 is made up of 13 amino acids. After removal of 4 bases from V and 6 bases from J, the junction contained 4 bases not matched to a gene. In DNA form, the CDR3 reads TGTGCCATCAGTGGGACAGGTCAGGATACGCAGTATTTT. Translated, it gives CAISGTGQDTQYF.

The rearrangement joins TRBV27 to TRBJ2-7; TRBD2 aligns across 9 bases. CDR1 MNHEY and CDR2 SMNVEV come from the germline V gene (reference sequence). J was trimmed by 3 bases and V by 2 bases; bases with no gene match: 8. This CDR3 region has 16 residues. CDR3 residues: CASSLRVAGENYEQYF. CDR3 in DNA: TGTGCCAGCAGTTTACGTGTAGCGGGAGAGAACTACGAGCAGTACTTC.

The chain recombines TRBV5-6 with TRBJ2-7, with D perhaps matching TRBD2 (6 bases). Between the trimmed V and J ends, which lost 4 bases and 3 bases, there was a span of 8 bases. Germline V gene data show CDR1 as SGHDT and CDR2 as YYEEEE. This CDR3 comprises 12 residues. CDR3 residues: CASSQGLYEQYF. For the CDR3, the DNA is TGTGCCAGCAGCCAGGGACTCTACGAGCAGTACTTC.

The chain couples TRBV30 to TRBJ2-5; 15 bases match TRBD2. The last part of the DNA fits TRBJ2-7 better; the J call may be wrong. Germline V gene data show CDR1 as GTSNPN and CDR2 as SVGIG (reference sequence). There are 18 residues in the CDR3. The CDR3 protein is CAWSRRTSGRAGTYEQYF. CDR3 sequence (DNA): TGTGCCTGGAGCCGAAGGACTAGCGGGAGGGCCGGGACCTACGAGCAGTACTTC.

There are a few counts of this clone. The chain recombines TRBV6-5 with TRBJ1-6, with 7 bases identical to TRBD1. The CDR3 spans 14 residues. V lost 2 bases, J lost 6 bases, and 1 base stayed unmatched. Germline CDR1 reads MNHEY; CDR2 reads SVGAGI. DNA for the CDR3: TGTGCCAGCAGTTACAGGGACAGTAATTCACCCCTCCACTTT. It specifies CASSYRDSNSPLHF.

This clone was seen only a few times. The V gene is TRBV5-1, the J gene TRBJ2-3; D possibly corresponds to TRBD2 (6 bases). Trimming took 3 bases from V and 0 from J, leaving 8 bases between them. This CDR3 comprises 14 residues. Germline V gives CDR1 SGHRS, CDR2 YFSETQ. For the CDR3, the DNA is TGCGCCAGCAGCTACGGACTAAGCACAGATACGCAGTATTTT. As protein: CASSYGLSTDTQYF.